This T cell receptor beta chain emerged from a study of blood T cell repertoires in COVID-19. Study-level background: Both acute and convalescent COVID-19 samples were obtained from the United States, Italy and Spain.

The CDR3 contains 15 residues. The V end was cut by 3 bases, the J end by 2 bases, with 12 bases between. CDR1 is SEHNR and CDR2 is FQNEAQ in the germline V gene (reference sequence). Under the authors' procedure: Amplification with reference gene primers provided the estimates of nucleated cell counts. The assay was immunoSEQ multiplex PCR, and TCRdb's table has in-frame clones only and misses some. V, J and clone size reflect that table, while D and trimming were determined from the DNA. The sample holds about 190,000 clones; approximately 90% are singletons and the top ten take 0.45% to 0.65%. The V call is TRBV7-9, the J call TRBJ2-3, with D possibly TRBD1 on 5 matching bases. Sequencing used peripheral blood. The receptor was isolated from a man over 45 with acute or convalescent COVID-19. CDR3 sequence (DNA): TGTGCCAGCAGCTTCCTAGGGGAAATCACAGATACGCAGTATTTT. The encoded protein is CASSFLGEITDTQYF.